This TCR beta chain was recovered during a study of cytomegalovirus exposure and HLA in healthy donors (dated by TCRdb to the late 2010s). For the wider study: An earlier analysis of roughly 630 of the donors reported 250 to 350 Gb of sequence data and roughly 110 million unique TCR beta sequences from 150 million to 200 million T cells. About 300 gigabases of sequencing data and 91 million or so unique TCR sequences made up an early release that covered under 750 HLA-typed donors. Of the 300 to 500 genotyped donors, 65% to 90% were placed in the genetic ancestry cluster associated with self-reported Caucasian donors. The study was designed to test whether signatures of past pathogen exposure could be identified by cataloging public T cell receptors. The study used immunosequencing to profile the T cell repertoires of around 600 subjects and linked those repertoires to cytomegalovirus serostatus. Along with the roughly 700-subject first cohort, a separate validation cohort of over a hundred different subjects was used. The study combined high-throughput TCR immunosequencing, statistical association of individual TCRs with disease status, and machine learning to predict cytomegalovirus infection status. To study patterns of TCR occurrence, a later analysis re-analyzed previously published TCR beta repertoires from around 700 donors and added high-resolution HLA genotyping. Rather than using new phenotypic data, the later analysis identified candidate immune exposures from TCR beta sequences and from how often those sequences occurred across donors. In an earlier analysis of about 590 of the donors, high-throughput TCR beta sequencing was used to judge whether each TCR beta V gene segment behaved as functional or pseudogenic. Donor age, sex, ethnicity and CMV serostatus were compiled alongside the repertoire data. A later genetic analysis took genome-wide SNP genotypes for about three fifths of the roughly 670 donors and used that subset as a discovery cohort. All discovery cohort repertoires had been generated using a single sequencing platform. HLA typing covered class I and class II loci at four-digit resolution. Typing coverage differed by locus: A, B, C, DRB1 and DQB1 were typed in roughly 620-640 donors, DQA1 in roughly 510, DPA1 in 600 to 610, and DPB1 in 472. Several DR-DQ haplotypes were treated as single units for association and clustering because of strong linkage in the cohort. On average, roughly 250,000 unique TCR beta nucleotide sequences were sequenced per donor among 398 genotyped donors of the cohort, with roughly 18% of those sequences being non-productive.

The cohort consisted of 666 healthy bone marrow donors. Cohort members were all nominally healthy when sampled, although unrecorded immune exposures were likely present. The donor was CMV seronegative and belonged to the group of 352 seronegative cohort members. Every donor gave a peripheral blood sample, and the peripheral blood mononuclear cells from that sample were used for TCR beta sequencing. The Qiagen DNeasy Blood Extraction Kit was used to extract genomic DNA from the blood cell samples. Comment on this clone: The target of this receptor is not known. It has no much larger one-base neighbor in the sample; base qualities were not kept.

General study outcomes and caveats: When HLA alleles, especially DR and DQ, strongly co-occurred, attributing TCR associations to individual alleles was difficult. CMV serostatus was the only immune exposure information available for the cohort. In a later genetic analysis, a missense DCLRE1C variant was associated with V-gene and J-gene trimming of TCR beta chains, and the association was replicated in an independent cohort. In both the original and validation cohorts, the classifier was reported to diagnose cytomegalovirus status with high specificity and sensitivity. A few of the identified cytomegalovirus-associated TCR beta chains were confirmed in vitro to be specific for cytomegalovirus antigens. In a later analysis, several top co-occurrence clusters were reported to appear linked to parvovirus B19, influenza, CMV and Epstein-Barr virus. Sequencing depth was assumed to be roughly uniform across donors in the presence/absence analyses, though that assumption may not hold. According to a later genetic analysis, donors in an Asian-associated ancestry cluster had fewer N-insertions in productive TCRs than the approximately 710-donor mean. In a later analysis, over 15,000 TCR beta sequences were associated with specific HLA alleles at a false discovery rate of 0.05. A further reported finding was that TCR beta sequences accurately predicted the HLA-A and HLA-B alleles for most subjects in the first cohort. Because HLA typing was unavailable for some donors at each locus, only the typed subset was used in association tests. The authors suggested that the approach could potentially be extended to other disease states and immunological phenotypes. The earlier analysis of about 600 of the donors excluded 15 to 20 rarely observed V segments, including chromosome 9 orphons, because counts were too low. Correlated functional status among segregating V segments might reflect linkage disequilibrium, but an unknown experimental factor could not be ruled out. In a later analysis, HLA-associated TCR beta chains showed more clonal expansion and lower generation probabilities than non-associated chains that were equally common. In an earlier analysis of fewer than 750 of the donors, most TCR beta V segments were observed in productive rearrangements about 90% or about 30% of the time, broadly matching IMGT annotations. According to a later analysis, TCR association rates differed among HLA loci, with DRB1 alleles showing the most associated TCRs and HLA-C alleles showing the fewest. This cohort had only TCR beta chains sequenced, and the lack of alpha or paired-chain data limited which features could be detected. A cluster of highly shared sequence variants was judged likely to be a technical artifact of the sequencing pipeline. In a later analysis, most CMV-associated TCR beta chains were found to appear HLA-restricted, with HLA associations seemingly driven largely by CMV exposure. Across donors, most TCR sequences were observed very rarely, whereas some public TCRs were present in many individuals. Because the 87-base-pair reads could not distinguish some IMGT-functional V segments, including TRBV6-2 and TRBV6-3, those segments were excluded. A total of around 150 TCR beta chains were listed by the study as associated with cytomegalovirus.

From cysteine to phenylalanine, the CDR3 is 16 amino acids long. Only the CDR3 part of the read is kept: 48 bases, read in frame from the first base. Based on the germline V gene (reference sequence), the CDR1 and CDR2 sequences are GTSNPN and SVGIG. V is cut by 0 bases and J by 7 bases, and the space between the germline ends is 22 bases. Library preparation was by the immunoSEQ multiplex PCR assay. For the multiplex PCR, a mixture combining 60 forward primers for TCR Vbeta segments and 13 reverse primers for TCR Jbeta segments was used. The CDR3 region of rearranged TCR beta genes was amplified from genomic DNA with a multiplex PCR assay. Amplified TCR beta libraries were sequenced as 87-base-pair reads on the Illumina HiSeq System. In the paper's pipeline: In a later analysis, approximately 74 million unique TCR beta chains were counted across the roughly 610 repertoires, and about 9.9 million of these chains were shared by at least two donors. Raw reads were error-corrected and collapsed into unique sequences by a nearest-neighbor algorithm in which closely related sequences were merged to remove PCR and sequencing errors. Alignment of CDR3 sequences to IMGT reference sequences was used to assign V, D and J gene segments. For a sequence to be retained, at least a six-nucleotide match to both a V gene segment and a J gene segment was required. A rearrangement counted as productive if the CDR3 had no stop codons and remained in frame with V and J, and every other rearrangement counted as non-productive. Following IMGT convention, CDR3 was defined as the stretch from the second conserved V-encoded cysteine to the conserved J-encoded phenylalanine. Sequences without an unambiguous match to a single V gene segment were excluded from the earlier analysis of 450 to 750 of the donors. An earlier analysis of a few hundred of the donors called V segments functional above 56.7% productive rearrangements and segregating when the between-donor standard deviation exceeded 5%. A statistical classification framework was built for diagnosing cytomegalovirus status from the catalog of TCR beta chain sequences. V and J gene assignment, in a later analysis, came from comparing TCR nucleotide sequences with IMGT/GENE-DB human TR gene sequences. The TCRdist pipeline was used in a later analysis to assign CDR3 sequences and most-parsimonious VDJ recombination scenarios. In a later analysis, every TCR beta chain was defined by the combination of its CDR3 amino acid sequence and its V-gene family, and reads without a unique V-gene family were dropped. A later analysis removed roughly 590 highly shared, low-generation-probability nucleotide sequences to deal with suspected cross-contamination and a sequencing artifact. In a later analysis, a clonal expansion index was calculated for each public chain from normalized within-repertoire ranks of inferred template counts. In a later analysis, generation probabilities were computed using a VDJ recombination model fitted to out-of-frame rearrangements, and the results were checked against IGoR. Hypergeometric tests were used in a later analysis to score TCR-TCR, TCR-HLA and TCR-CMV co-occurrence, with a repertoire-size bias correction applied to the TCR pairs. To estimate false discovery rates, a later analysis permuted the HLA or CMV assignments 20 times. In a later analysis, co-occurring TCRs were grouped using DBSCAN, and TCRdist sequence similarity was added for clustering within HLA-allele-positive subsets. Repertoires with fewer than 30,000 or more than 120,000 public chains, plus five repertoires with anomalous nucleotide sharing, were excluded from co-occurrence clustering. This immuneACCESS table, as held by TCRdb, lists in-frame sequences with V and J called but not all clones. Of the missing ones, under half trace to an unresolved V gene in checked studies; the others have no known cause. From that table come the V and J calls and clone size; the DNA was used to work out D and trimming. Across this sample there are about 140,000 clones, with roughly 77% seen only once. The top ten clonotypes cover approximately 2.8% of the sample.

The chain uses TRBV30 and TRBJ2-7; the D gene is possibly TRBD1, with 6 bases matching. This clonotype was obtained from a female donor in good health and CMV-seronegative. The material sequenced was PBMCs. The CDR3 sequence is CAWSVLSGTRVCEQYF. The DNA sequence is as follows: TGTGCCTGGAGTGTATTAAGTGGGACACGGGTGTGTGAGCAGTACTTC.